Following are 28 T cell receptor beta chains from one sample sequenced in a study of CD8 T cells in ankylosing spondylitis. Using its own MiXCR run on the 5' RACE reads, TCRdb lists one record per CDR3 protein. The sample records about 130,000 distinct CDR3 sequences, around 8.5% being singletons. Sequenced material: blood, either unsorted or a sorted T cell fraction (not recorded which). These receptors all stem from a male donor with ankylosing spondylitis or in good health (not recorded which).

In this sample, this clonotype turned up many times. The CDR3 sequence is CASSRHSTSAGANVLTF. The CDR3 DNA reads as TGTGCCAGCAGCCGGCACTCCACATCAGCTGGGGCCAACGTCCTGACTTTC. The chain joins TRBV28 to TRBJ2-6; D is uncertain. The V gene's germline CDR1 is MDHEN and CDR2 SYDVKM. V lost 6 bases to trimming and J lost 2 bases, with 17 bases between them. The CDR3 is 17 amino acids.

In this sample, this clonotype turned up many times. The chain links TRBV10-3 to TRBJ1-4, with D possibly being TRBD1 (6 bases). The CDR3 length is 12 residues. The germline V gene encodes CDR1 ENHRY and CDR2 SYGVKD. Trimming shortened V by 2 bases and J by 13 bases, and 11 bases separated the two germline ends. The CDR3, as DNA: TGTGCCATCAGTGAGGAGGGCAGGGGACTGTTTTTT. Protein: CAISEEGRGLFF.

The sample holds many counts of this clonotype. The chain couples TRBV5-1 to TRBJ1-4, with 9 bases identical to TRBD1. This CDR3 contains 14 residues. Germline V gene lookup returns CDR1 SGHRS and CDR2 YFSETQ. With V trimmed by 4 bases and J by 7 bases, 5 bases remained unmatched. The CDR3 region is CASSMGQGREKLFF. CDR3 sequence (DNA): TGCGCCAGCAGCATGGGACAGGGTCGTGAAAAACTGTTTTTT. Based on the CDR3 plus reference TRBV5-1 and TRBJ1-4, the full variable domain is KAGVTQTPRYLIKTRGQQVTLSCSPISGHRSVSWYQQTPGQGLQFLFEYFSETQRNKGNFPGRFSGRQFSNSRSEMNVSTLELGDSALYLCASSMGQGREKLFFGSGTQLSVL.

The V call is TRBV11-3, the J call TRBJ2-1; TRBD1 agrees at 9 bases. Germline values: CDR1 SGHNT, CDR2 YENEEA. Trimming took 4 bases from V and 7 from J; bases not matched to a gene: 11. The CDR3 is 16 amino acids. The CDR3 protein is CASSWGQGRSLNEQFF. CDR3 nucleotide sequence: TGTGCCAGCAGCTGGGGACAGGGTCGATCGCTGAATGAGCAGTTCTTC.

The CDR3 DNA follows: TGTGCCAGCAGCGTAGTAGAAGCGGGAAATTACAATGAGCAGTTCTTC. Amino acids: CASSVVEAGNYNEQFF. This chain connects TRBV9 to TRBJ2-1, with 7 nucleotides matching TRBD2. Germline CDR1 reads SGDLS; CDR2 reads YYNGEE. The CDR3 is 16 residues long. The J segment lost 4 bases and the V segment lost 0 bases, leaving 7 bases of the junction unmatched.

At least ten counts were recorded for this clonotype. The CDR3 DNA is TGTGCCAGCAGTAAATACCAAGAGACCCAGTACTTC. It translates to CASSKYQETQYF. The rearrangement links TRBV12-3 or TRBV12-4 to TRBJ2-5; D gene uncertain. There are 12 residues in the CDR3. Trimming stripped 5 bases from V and 0 bases from J, with 4 bases between.

The chain links TRBV7-2 to TRBJ2-5; either TRBD1 or TRBD2 may fit D (5 bases each). There are 13 residues in the CDR3. The V gene's germline CDR1 is SGHTA and CDR2 FQGNSA. With 5 bases removed from V and 7 bases from J, the gap between germline ends came to 14 bases. The CDR3 coding sequence is TGTGCCAGCAGCCCTCCCCCGGGGCGGACCCAGTACTTC. Its translation: CASSPPPGRTQYF.

Ten or more counts support this clonotype. The CDR3 sequence: CASDVSNQPQHF. CDR3 DNA: TGTGCCAGCGATGTTAGCAATCAGCCCCAGCATTTT. The chain joins TRBV12-3 or TRBV12-4 to TRBJ1-5; no clear D gene. CDR3 length: 12 residues. The V end was cut by 8 bases, the J end by 0 bases, with 5 bases between.

This clonotype was counted ten times or more. In DNA, the CDR3 is TGTGCCAGCAGTTACACAGGGGTGACCGGGGAGCTGTTTTTT. It codes for CASSYTGVTGELFF. The V gene is TRBV6-5, the J gene TRBJ2-2; 7 nucleotides line up with TRBD1. The CDR3 consists of 14 residues. After removal of 2 bases from V and 5 bases from J, the junction contained 2 bases not matched to a gene. Germline V CDR1 and CDR2: MNHEY, SVGAGI.

In this sample, this clonotype turned up many times. The chain uses TRBV5-6 and TRBJ2-7; a weak D match, TRBD1 (5 bases). V gave up 3 bases and J gave up 1 base, with 17 bases separating them. The CDR3 is 16 amino acids. Germline-derived CDR1 and CDR2 are SGHDT and YYEEEE. CDR3 in DNA: TGTGCCAGCAGCTCCGGAGCCCAGGGCCATTCCTACGAGCAGTACTTC. It encodes CASSSGAQGHSYEQYF.

The rearrangement uses TRBV7-2 and TRBJ2-7; TRBD2 might be the D (6 bases). V lost 7 bases and J lost 0, with 7 bases in between. CDR1 and CDR2 from the germline V gene are SGHTA and FQGNSA. CDR3 size: 12 residues. CDR3 amino acids: CASTEGSYEQYF. The CDR3 coding sequence is TGTGCCAGCACGGAGGGCTCCTACGAGCAGTACTTC.

There are many counts of this clonotype. The CDR3: CASSPLSSGTNEQFF. DNA of the CDR3: TGTGCCAGCTCACCCCTTAGTAGCGGGACCAATGAGCAGTTCTTC. The chain has TRBV18 and TRBJ2-1, with 8 nucleotides matching TRBD2. The CDR3 contains 15 residues. Germline V gives CDR1 KGHSH, CDR2 LQKENI. Losses at the gene ends were 3 bases for V and 6 bases for J; bases not matched to a gene: 7.

At least ten counts were recorded for this clonotype. CDR3 sequence: CASSSSDEQFF. DNA for the CDR3: TGTGCCAGCAGTTCGTCGGATGAGCAGTTCTTC. The gene calls are TRBV12-3 or TRBV12-4 and TRBJ2-1; no clear D gene. V lost 4 bases and J lost 8, with 6 bases in between. The CDR3 is 11 residues long.

The table lists this clonotype with a few counts. The V call is TRBV19, the J call TRBJ2-7; a weak D match, TRBD1 (5 bases). CDR1 LNHDA and CDR2 SQIVND come from the germline V gene (reference sequence). Trimming pared 6 bases from V and 2 bases from J, leaving 8 bases between. The CDR3 has 12 amino acids. The CDR3 protein is CASRADTYEQYF. In DNA form, the CDR3 reads TGTGCCAGTAGGGCGGACACCTACGAGCAGTACTTC.

This clonotype was seen at least ten times. V usage is TRBV20-1 and J usage is TRBJ2-7, with TRBD2 as a possible D gene (5 bases). CDR3 length equals 14 residues. CDR1 is DFQATT and CDR2 is SNEGSKA in the germline V gene (reference sequence). Trimming pared 2 bases from V and 2 bases from J, leaving 13 bases between. CDR3 in DNA: TGCAGTGCTAGACTTTTTCGGGGAACCTACGAGCAGTACTTC. Encoded protein: CSARLFRGTYEQYF.

This clonotype occurred many times. The chain is built from TRBV20-1 and TRBJ2-7; the match to TRBD2 covers 12 bases. CDR3 length: 14 residues. J was trimmed by 4 bases and V by 6 bases; bases with no gene match: 7. Germline values: CDR1 DFQATT, CDR2 SNEGSKA (reference sequence). CDR3 sequence reads: CSAPTTSGRYEQYF. CDR3 DNA: TGCAGTGCACCGACGACTAGCGGGAGATACGAGCAGTACTTC.

This clonotype was counted between two and nine times. The chain employs TRBV12-3 or TRBV12-4 and TRBJ2-1; D gene unclear. V dropped 2 bases and J dropped 7 bases, with 15 bases sitting between them. The CDR3 covers 15 residues. CDR3 protein: CASSLLGLSRNEQFF. For the CDR3, the DNA is TGTGCCAGCAGTTTACTGGGATTAAGTAGGAATGAGCAGTTCTTC.

This clonotype was seen at least ten times. The chain links TRBV5-1 to TRBJ2-7, with D unclear. V was cut by 0 bases and J by 0 bases, with 16 bases left in between. CDR1 and CDR2 (germline): SGHRS, YFSETQ. This CDR3 is 17 amino acids long. Here the CDR3 DNA reads TGCGCCAGCAGCTTGGAGCTTGTGGGATCAGGCTCCTACGAGCAGTACTTC. The encoded protein is CASSLELVGSGSYEQYF.

This clonotype was recorded many times. CDR3 residues: CASSFALLRGRSQETQYF. DNA of the CDR3: TGTGCCAGCAGCTTCGCTCTTTTGAGGGGGCGCTCACAAGAGACCCAGTACTTC. This chain connects TRBV11-2 to TRBJ2-5; the match to TRBD1 covers 7 bases. This CDR3 has 18 residues. The germline CDR1 and CDR2 sequences are SGHAT and FQNNGV. J was trimmed by 2 bases and V by 3 bases; bases with no gene match: 15.

This clonotype has only a few counts. The chain recombines TRBV12-3 or TRBV12-4 with TRBJ2-2; perhaps TRBD2 as D (5 bases). The V end was cut by 5 bases, the J end by 6 bases, with 13 bases between. The CDR3 is 14 amino acids. CDR3 nucleotides: TGTGCCAGCAGTCCGAGGGTTTTCGCCGGGGAGCTGTTTTTT. Its protein is CASSPRVFAGELFF.

Many counts were recorded for this clonotype. The chain employs TRBV5-1 and TRBJ2-2, with D unresolved. Trimming removed 0 bases from V and 4 bases from J, with 16 bases in between. Germline CDR1 SGHRS, CDR2 YFSETQ. The CDR3 is made up of 17 amino acids. The chain's CDR3 is CASSLVATGLSTGELFF. DNA of the CDR3: TGCGCCAGCAGCTTGGTAGCCACCGGGTTGAGCACCGGGGAGCTGTTTTTT.

This clonotype was detected only a few times. V gene TRBV28 combines with J gene TRBJ2-3; 15 nucleotides align to TRBD2. This CDR3 is 17 amino acids long. CDR1 MDHEN and CDR2 SYDVKM come from the germline V gene. V lost 4 bases and J lost 0; bases outside the gene matches: 2. This chain's CDR3 is CASSWGTSGRSTDTQYF. CDR3 nucleotide sequence: TGTGCCAGCAGTTGGGGGACTAGCGGGAGGAGCACAGATACGCAGTATTTT.

Many counts were recorded for this clonotype. The chain combines TRBV12-3 or TRBV12-4 with TRBJ2-3; 10 nucleotides match TRBD2. With 6 bases clipped from V and 0 bases from J, the junction kept 3 bases outside the gene matches. CDR3 length: 15 residues. For the CDR3, the DNA is TGTGCCAGCAGAAGACTAGCGGGTAGCACAGATACGCAGTATTTT. Amino acids: CASRRLAGSTDTQYF.

This clonotype was found a few times. The chain combines TRBV6-2 or TRBV6-3 with TRBJ2-3; D perhaps matches TRBD1 (6 bases). Per the germline V gene, CDR1 is MNHEY and CDR2 is SVGEGT. CDR3 length equals 17 residues. Between the trimmed V and J ends, which lost 0 bases and 5 bases, there was a span of 18 bases. CDR3 DNA sequence: TGTGCCAGCAGTTACTCGCTTTGGCAGGGGAACCGAGATACGCAGTATTTT. Translated, it gives CASSYSLWQGNRDTQYF.

This clonotype showed up many times. CDR3 nucleotides: TGTGCCAGCAGCTTATCGTTAATTAGCGGGAGAGGCAATGAGCAGTTCTTC. Translated, it gives CASSLSLISGRGNEQFF. V usage is TRBV7-2 and J usage is TRBJ2-1; TRBD2 matches 9 bases. Germline loops: CDR1 SGHTA, CDR2 FQGNSA. CDR3 length: 17 amino acids. Trimming took 2 bases from V and 6 from J; bases not matched to a gene: 11.

This clonotype was detected many times. This chain joins TRBV20-1 and TRBJ2-7, with a tentative D call TRBD2 (5 bases). V shed 3 bases and J shed 0 bases, with 9 bases lying between them. The CDR3 is made up of 13 amino acids. Germline CDR1 reads DFQATT; CDR2 reads SNEGSKA (reference sequence). The CDR3 nucleotides are TGCAGTGCTAGCTCGGACTTCTCCTACGAGCAGTACTTC. Translation gives CSASSDFSYEQYF.

This clonotype was seen many times. The V and J genes are TRBV7-9 and TRBJ2-7; D might be TRBD1 (6 bases). V was pared by 2 bases and J by 5 bases, with 13 bases between. Germline V gives CDR1 SEHNR, CDR2 FQNEAQ (reference sequence). The CDR3 has 14 amino acids. This CDR3 is CASSLSGGMNEQYF. The CDR3 DNA follows: TGTGCCAGCAGCTTATCTGGGGGCATGAACGAGCAGTACTTC.

This clonotype has at least ten counts. The genes are TRBV11-2 and TRBJ2-5, with no clear D. The CDR3 runs 14 residues. Germline-derived CDR1 and CDR2 are SGHAT and FQNNGV. V was pared by 5 bases and J by 5 bases, with 15 bases between. For the CDR3, the DNA is TGTGCCAGCAGCACCAGATCAGGCAGCGAGACCCAGTACTTC. It translates to CASSTRSGSETQYF.